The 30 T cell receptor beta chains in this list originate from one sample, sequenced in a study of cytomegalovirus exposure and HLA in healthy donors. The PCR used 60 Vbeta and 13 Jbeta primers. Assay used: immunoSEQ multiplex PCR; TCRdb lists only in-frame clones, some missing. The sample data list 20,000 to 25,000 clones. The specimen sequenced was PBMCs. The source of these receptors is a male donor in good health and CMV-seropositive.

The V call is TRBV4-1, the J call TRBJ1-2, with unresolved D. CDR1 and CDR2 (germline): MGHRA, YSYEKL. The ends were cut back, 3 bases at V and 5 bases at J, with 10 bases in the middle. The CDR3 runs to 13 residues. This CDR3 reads CASSQGDQYGYTF. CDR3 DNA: TGCGCCAGCAGCCAGGGCGATCAGTATGGCTACACCTTC.

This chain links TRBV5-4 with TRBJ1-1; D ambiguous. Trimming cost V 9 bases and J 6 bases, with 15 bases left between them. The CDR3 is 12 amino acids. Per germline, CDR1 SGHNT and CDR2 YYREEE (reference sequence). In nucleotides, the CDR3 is TGTGCCATTACTACTAAGGAACCTGAAGCTTTCTTT. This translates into CAITTKEPEAFF.

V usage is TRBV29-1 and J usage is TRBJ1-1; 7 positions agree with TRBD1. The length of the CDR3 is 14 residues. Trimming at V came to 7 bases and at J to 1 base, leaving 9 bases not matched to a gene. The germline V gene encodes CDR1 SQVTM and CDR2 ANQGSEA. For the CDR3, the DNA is TGCAGCGGGTCAGGGGGGAGGACGAACACTGAAGCTTTCTTT. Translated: CSGSGGRTNTEAFF.

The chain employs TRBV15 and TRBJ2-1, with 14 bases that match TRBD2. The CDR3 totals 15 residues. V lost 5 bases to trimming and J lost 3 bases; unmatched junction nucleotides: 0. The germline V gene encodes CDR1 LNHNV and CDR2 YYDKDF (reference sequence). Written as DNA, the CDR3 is TGTGCCACCAGCGGGACTAGCGGGAGCTACAATGAGCAGTTCTTC. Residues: CATSGTSGSYNEQFF.

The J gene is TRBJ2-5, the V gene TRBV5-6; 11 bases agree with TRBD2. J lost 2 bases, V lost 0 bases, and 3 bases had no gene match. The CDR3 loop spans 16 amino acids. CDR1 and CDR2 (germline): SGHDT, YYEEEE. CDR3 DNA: TGTGCCAGCAGCTTGGGCCCTAGCGGGAGGCAAGAGACCCAGTACTTC. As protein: CASSLGPSGRQETQYF.

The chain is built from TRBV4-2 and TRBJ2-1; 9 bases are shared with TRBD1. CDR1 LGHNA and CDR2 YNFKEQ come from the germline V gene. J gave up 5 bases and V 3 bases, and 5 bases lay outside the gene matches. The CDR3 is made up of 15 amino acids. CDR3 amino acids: CASSQGQGPDNEQFF. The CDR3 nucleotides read TGTGCCAGCAGCCAGGGACAGGGTCCCGACAATGAGCAGTTCTTC.

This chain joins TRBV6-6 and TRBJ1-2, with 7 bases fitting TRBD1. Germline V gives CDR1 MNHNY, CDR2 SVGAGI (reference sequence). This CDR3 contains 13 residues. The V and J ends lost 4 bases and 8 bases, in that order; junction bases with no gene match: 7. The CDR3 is CASSSQGVSGYTF. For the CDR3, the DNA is TGTGCCAGCAGTTCCCAGGGGGTAAGCGGCTACACCTTC.

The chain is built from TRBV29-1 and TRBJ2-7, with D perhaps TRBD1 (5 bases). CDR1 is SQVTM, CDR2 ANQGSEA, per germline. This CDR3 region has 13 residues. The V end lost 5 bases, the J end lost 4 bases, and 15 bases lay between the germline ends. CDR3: CSVYAGYVYEQYF. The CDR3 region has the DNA TGCAGCGTTTACGCAGGGTATGTTTACGAGCAGTACTTC.

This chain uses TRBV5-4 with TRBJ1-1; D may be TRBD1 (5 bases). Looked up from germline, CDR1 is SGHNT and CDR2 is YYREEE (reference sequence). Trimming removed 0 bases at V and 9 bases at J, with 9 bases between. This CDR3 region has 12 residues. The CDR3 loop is CASSLAQGKAFF. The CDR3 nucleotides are TGTGCCAGCAGCTTGGCGCAGGGCAAAGCTTTCTTT. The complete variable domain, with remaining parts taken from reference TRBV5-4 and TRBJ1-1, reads ETGVTQSPTHLIKTRGQQVTLRCSSQSGHNTVSWYQQALGQGPQFIFQYYREEENGRGNFPPRFSGLQFPNYSSELNVNALELDDSALYLCASSLAQGKAFFGQGTRLTVV.

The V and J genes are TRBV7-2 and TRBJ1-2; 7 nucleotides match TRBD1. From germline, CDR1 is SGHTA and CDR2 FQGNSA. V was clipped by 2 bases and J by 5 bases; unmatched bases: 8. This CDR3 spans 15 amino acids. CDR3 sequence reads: CASSLTMEGAYGYTF. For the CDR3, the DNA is TGTGCCAGCAGCTTAACGATGGAGGGGGCTTATGGCTACACCTTC. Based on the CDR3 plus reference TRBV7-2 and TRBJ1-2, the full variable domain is GAGVSQSPSNKVTEKGKDVELRCDPISGHTALYWYRQSLGQGLEFLIYFQGNSAPDKSGLPSDRFSAERTGGSVSTLTIQRTQQEDSAVYLCASSLTMEGAYGYTFGSGTRLTVV.

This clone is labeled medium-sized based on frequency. In DNA, the CDR3 is TGTGCCAGCAGCCACTCCCAAGGTACAGACGGCTACACCTTC. Translation gives CASSHSQGTDGYTF. This chain links TRBV11-2 with TRBJ1-2, with unresolved D. Deletions cut 5 bases from V and 8 bases from J, with 18 bases between. The CDR3 totals 14 residues. Looked up from germline, CDR1 is SGHAT and CDR2 is FQNNGV.

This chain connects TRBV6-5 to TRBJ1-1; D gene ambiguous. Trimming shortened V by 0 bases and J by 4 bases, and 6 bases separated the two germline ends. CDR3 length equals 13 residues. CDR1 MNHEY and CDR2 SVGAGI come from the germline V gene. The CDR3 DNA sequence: TGTGCCAGCAGTTACTCCCACTCCACTGAAGCTTTCTTT. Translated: CASSYSHSTEAFF.

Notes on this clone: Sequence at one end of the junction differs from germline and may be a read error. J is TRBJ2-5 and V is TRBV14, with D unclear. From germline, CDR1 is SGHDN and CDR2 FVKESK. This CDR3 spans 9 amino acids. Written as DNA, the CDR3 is TGCGGGTCCCAAGAGACCCAGTACTTC. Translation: CGSQETQYF. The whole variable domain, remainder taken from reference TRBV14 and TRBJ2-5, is EAGVTQFPSHSVIEKGQTVTLRCDPISGHDNLYWYRRVMGKEIKFLLHFVKESKQDESGMPNNRFLAERTGGTYSTLKVQPAELEDSGVYFCGSQETQYFGPGTRLLVL.

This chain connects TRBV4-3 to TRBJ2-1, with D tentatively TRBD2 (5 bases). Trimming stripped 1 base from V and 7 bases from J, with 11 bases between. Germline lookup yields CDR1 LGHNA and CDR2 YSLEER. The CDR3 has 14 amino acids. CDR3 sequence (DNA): TGCGCCAGCAGCCAAGTGTGGACTCTGAATGAGCAGTTCTTC. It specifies CASSQVWTLNEQFF.

CDR3 region: CAIREQGGTEAFF. CDR3 sequence (DNA): TGTGCCATCAGAGAACAGGGGGGGACTGAAGCTTTCTTT. The chain combines TRBV10-3 with TRBJ1-1; 8 bases match TRBD1. The J segment lost 5 bases and the V segment lost 6 bases, leaving 5 bases of the junction unmatched. The germline V gene has CDR1 ENHRY and CDR2 SYGVKD. The CDR3 extends over 13 amino acids.

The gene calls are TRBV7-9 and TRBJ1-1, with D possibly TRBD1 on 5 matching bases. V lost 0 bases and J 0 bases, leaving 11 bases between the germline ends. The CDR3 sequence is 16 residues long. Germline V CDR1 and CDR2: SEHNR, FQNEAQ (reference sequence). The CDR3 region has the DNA TGTGCCAGCAGCTTAGCTGCAGGGATTATGAACACTGAAGCTTTCTTT. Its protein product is CASSLAAGIMNTEAFF.

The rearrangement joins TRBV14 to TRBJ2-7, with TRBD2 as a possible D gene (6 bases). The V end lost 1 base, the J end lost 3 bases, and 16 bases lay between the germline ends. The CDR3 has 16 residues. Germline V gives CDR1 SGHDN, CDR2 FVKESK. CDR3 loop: CASSQVFTSRHYEQYF. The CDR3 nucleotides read TGTGCCAGCAGCCAAGTTTTTACTAGCCGACACTACGAGCAGTACTTC.

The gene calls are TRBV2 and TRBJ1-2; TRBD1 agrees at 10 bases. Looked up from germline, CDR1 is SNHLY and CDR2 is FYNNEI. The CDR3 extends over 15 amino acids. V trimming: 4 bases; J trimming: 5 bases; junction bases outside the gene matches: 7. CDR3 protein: CASSASGQGMYGYTF. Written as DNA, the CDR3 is TGTGCCAGCAGTGCGTCGGGACAGGGGATGTATGGCTACACCTTC.

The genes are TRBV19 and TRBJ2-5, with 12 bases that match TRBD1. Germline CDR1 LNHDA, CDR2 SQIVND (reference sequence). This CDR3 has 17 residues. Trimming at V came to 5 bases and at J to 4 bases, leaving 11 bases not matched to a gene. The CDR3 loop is CASSVGTGGTWGETQYF. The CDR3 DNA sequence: TGTGCCAGTAGTGTAGGGACAGGGGGCACATGGGGAGAGACCCAGTACTTC.

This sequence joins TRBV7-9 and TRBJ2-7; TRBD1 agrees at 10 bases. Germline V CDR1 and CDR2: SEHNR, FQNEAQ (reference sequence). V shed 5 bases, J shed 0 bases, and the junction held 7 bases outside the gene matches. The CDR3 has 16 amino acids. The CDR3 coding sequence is TGTGCCAGCAGCCGAGGACAGGGGGTTTACTCCTACGAGCAGTACTTC. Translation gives CASSRGQGVYSYEQYF.

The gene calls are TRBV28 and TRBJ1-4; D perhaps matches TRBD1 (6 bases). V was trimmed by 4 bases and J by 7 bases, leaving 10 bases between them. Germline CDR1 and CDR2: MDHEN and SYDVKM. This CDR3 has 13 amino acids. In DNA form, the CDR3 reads TGTGCCAGCAGTTGGACAGATCGTGAAAAACTGTTTTTT. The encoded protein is CASSWTDREKLFF.

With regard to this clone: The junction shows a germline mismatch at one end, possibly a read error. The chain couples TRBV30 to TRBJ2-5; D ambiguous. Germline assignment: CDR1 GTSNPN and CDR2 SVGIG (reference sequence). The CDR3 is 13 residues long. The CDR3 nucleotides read TGTGCCTGGAGTGGATTGAGACAAGGGACCCAGTACTTC. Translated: CAWSGLRQGTQYF.

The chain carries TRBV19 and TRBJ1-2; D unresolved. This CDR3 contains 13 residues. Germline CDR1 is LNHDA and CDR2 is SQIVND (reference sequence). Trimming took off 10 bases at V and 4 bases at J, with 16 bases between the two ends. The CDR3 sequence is CAKIAGGPYGYTF. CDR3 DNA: TGTGCCAAAATAGCGGGTGGACCCTATGGCTACACCTTC.

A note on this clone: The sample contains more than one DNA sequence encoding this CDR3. CDR3 coding DNA: TGTGCCAGCAGTGAGCAGGGATACCCGAACTATGGCTACACCTTC. Translation: CASSEQGYPNYGYTF. The V and J genes are TRBV25-1 and TRBJ1-2; possibly TRBD1 for D (5 bases). Trimming left V 3 bases short and J 2 bases short, with 13 bases between. Per germline, CDR1 MGHDK and CDR2 SYGVNS. The CDR3 loop spans 15 amino acids.

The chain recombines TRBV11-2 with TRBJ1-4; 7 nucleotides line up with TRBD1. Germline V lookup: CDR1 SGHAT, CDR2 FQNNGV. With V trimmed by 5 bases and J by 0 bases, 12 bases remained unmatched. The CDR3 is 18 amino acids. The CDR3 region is CASSPRGTALATNEKLFF. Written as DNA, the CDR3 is TGTGCCAGCAGCCCTCGGGGGACAGCCCTTGCAACTAATGAAAAACTGTTTTTT.

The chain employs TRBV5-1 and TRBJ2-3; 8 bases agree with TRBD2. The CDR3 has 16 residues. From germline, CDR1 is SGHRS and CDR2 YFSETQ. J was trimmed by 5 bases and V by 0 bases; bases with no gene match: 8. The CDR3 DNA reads TGCGCCAGCAGCTTGGTCGGGGGGGCCAGTGGAGATACGCAGTATTTT. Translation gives CASSLVGGASGDTQYF.

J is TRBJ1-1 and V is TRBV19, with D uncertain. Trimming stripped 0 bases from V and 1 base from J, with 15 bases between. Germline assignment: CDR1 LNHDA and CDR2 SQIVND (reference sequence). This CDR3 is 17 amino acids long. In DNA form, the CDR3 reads TGTGCCAGTAGTATAGACTCCGGTGGGCCGGCGAACACTGAAGCTTTCTTT. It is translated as CASSIDSGGPANTEAFF.

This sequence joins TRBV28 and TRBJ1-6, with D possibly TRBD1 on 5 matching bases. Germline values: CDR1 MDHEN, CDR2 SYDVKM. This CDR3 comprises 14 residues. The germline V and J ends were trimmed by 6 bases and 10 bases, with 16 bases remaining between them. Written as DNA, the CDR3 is TGTGCCAGCAGCCTGCCCAGGGAATCCTCACCCCTCCACTTT. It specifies CASSLPRESSPLHF.

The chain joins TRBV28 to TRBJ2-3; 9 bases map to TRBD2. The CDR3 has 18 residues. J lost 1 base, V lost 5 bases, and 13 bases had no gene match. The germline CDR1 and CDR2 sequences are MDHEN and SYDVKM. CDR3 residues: CASSLIPGLALGTDTQYF. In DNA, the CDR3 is TGTGCCAGCAGTCTCATCCCGGGACTAGCTCTCGGCACAGATACGCAGTATTTT.

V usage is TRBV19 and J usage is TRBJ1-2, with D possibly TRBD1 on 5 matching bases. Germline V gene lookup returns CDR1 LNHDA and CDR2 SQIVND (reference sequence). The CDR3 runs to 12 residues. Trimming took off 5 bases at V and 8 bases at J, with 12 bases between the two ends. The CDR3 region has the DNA TGTGCCAGTAGTGGAGGGGATCAGGGCTACACCTTC. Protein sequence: CASSGGDQGYTF.